The 32 T cell receptor beta chains below all came from one sample that was sequenced in a study of shared clonotypes between healthy human individuals. Sequenced by immunoSEQ multiplex PCR; TCRdb stores in-frame clones only, minus some. The data hold 950,000 to 1,100,000 clones, with 65% to 75% observed a single time. The sample was memory CD4+ T cells sorted from blood. The subset denotes: CD45RA-negative fraction. The origin of the receptors is a man aged 18 to 29 in good health.

V usage is TRBV19 and J usage is TRBJ1-3; perhaps TRBD1 as D (6 bases). The CDR3 length is 15 residues. CDR1 is LNHDA and CDR2 is SQIVND in the germline V gene (reference sequence). Trimming pared 7 bases from V and 0 bases from J, leaving 13 bases between. CDR3 bases: TGTGCCAGTACAACCACAGGGAGCTCTGGAAACACCATATATTTT. It translates to CASTTTGSSGNTIYF.

The chain employs TRBV7-2 and TRBJ1-5; 7 positions match TRBD1. Germline V gives CDR1 SGHTA, CDR2 FQGNSA. J gave up 7 bases and V 1 base, and 7 bases lay outside the gene matches. The CDR3 is 15 residues long. Here the CDR3 reads CASSLEFSTGQPQHF. The CDR3 DNA is TGTGCCAGCAGCTTAGAATTCTCGACAGGGCAGCCCCAGCATTTT.

This clone was observed a few times. J is TRBJ2-5 and V is TRBV28, with D perhaps TRBD1 or TRBD2 (5 bases each). The V end lost 1 base, the J end lost 4 bases, and 19 bases lay between the germline ends. The CDR3 runs 17 residues. CDR1 is MDHEN, CDR2 SYDVKM, per germline. The CDR3 DNA is TGTGCCAGCAGTTTATCCCCTCTTAACCGTGGGGGAGAGACCCAGTACTTC. It yields the protein CASSLSPLNRGGETQYF.

The chain recombines TRBV29-1 with TRBJ2-1; possibly TRBD1 or TRBD2 for D (5 bases each). This CDR3 has 14 residues. Trimming removed 7 bases at V and 6 bases at J, with 19 bases between. Germline V gene lookup returns CDR1 SQVTM and CDR2 ANQGSEA. CDR3 bases: TGCAGCGCCCAGCCCTCGACCGGGGCCAATGAGCAGTTCTTC. Residues: CSAQPSTGANEQFF.

This clone appeared many times. The chain carries TRBV5-6 and TRBJ2-1; TRBD1 or TRBD2 may be the D gene (6 bases each). This CDR3 region has 16 residues. Trimming removed 4 bases at V and 3 bases at J, with 17 bases between. CDR1 is SGHDT, CDR2 YYEEEE, per germline. CDR3 in amino acids: CASSPTLRGVYNEQFF. Written as DNA, the CDR3 is TGTGCCAGCAGCCCGACCCTGAGGGGGGTCTACAATGAGCAGTTCTTC. Full variable domain (remainder filled in from reference TRBV5-6 and TRBJ2-1): DAGVTQSPTHLIKTRGQQVTLRCSPKSGHDTVSWYQQALGQGPQFIFQYYEEEERQRGNFPDRFSGHQFPNYSSELNVNALLLGDSALYLCASSPTLRGVYNEQFFGPGTRLTVL.

The J gene is TRBJ1-1, the V gene TRBV6-6; 9 bases agree with TRBD1. This CDR3 comprises 16 residues. With 6 bases clipped from V and 1 base from J, the junction kept 9 bases outside the gene matches. Germline CDR1 reads MNHNY; CDR2 reads SVGAGI (reference sequence). In DNA form, the CDR3 reads TGTGCCAGCAGCTCCCCTACAGGGGGCCCGAACACTGAAGCTTTCTTT. Protein sequence: CASSSPTGGPNTEAFF.

The rearrangement joins TRBV19 to TRBJ2-1; 15 nucleotides match TRBD2. From germline, CDR1 is LNHDA and CDR2 SQIVND (reference sequence). This CDR3 has 18 residues. The V gene end was trimmed by 2 bases and the J gene end by 4 bases; junction bases not matched to a gene: 6. DNA of the CDR3: TGTGCCAGTAGTATACAAGGGACTAGCGGGGGGCTTTACAATGAGCAGTTCTTC. As protein: CASSIQGTSGGLYNEQFF.

The chain employs TRBV6-5 and TRBJ2-2; 7 bases map to TRBD2. The germline CDR1 and CDR2 sequences are MNHEY and SVGAGI. The CDR3 runs 15 residues. V dropped 5 bases and J dropped 0; count of bases not matched to a gene: 3. This CDR3 reads CASSNGRTNTGELFF. The CDR3 coding sequence is TGTGCCAGCAGTAACGGGAGGACGAACACCGGGGAGCTGTTTTTT.

In DNA form, the CDR3 reads TGTGCCAGCAGTTTTAGACAGTATAGCAATCAGCCCCAGCATTTT. This codes for CASSFRQYSNQPQHF. This chain links TRBV28 with TRBJ1-5, with D perhaps matching TRBD1 (5 bases). Germline CDR1 is MDHEN and CDR2 is SYDVKM. Trimming pared 3 bases from V and 0 bases from J, leaving 9 bases between. This CDR3 has 15 amino acids.

The V call is TRBV30, the J call TRBJ1-3, with D possibly TRBD1 on 5 matching bases. CDR1 GTSNPN and CDR2 SVGIG come from the germline V gene (reference sequence). This CDR3 is built from 16 residues. The ends were cut back, 4 bases at V and 0 bases at J, with 16 bases in the middle. CDR3 coding DNA: TGTGCCTGGAAATCTGACAGATTGTACTCTGGAAACACCATATATTTT. It is translated as CAWKSDRLYSGNTIYF.

V gene TRBV7-3 combines with J gene TRBJ1-5, with D maybe TRBD1 (5 bases). Per germline, CDR1 SGHTA and CDR2 FQGTGA. The V end lost 11 bases, the J end lost 1 base, and 24 bases lay between the germline ends. The CDR3 runs 17 residues. CDR3 nucleotide sequence: TGTGCCTGGCGGGGCGCTGTGAGGGCGGTAAGCAATCAGCCCCAGCATTTT. It encodes CAWRGAVRAVSNQPQHF.

In this sample, this clone turned up a few times. The V call is TRBV4-1, the J call TRBJ1-2; possibly TRBD1 for D (6 bases). The V gene lost 2 bases and the J gene lost 4 bases, with 14 bases spanning the gap. Germline V lookup: CDR1 MGHRA, CDR2 YSYEKL. The CDR3 is 15 amino acids. CDR3 loop: CASSQLGGGGYGYTF. The CDR3 nucleotides read TGCGCCAGCAGCCAACTCGGGGGGGGCGGCTATGGCTACACCTTC.

This rearrangement joins TRBV5-5 to TRBJ1-6, with TRBD1 identical over 7 bases. This CDR3 comprises 14 residues. Per the germline V gene, CDR1 is SGHKS and CDR2 is YYEKEE (reference sequence). Trimming at V came to 5 bases and at J to 6 bases, leaving 5 bases not matched to a gene. CDR3 sequence: CASSWDSFNSPLHF. CDR3 nucleotide sequence: TGTGCCAGCAGTTGGGACAGCTTTAATTCACCCCTCCACTTT. The entire variable domain, with the rest obtained from reference TRBV5-5 and TRBJ1-6, is as follows: DAGVTQSPTHLIKTRGQQVTLRCSPISGHKSVSWYQQVLGQGPQFIFQYYEKEERGRGNFPDRFSARQFPNYSSELNVNALLLGDSALYLCASSWDSFNSPLHFGNGTRLTVT.

This rearrangement joins TRBV9 to TRBJ2-3, with a weak D call TRBD1 (6 bases). Germline V gene lookup returns CDR1 SGDLS and CDR2 YYNGEE. The CDR3 consists of 13 residues. Trimming removed 5 bases from V and 2 bases from J, with 9 bases in between. CDR3 coding DNA: TGTGCCAGCAGAGACAGGTACACAGATACGCAGTATTTT. Translating gives CASRDRYTDTQYF.

The chain has TRBV19 and TRBJ1-6, with 7 bases lining up with TRBD1. The germline V gene has CDR1 LNHDA and CDR2 SQIVND (reference sequence). J gave up 6 bases and V 3 bases, and 8 bases lay outside the gene matches. The CDR3 has 16 amino acids. The DNA of the CDR3 is TGTGCCAGTAGTATTTCGGCGGGGACAGCTAATTCACCCCTCCACTTT. It is translated as CASSISAGTANSPLHF.

This clone was recorded only once. J is TRBJ2-2 and V is TRBV29-1; 7 nucleotides match TRBD1. Germline CDR1 is SQVTM and CDR2 is ANQGSEA. The V segment lost 6 bases and the J segment 1 base; nucleotides outside the gene matches: 5. CDR3 length equals 14 residues. The CDR3 protein is CSVRQGQNTGELFF. In DNA form, the CDR3 reads TGCAGCGTAAGACAGGGCCAGAACACCGGGGAGCTGTTTTTT.

Details on this clone: Distinct nucleotide sequences in the sample also encode this CDR3. This chain uses TRBV19 with TRBJ2-3; possible D gene TRBD2, 5 bases. Germline CDR1 and CDR2: LNHDA and SQIVND (reference sequence). Trimming left V 5 bases short and J 6 bases short, with 15 bases between. The CDR3 totals 14 residues. CDR3 sequence (DNA): TGTGCCAGTAGTCACGGAGGAAGATCCGATACGCAGTATTTT. It codes for CASSHGGRSDTQYF.

V is TRBV28 and J is TRBJ2-7; D is perhaps TRBD2 (5 bases). Germline CDR1 is MDHEN and CDR2 is SYDVKM. CDR3 length equals 15 residues. V lost 1 base and J 2 bases, leaving 12 bases between the germline ends. The CDR3 loop reads CASSLLPGSAYEQYF. The CDR3 nucleotides read TGTGCCAGCAGTTTATTGCCGGGGTCAGCCTACGAGCAGTACTTC. Complete variable domain (other parts from reference TRBV28 and TRBJ2-7): DVKVTQSSRYLVKRTGEKVFLECVQDMDHENMFWYRQDPGLGLRLIYFSYDVKMKEKGDIPEGYSVSREKKERFSLILESASTNQTSMYLCASSLLPGSAYEQYFGPGTRLTVT.

The chain combines TRBV5-6 with TRBJ1-2; D is unresolved. V lost 0 bases and J lost 2, with 8 bases in between. Germline V gene lookup returns CDR1 SGHDT and CDR2 YYEEEE. This CDR3 is built from 14 residues. The CDR3 DNA reads TGTGCCAGCAGCTTGGTTGGAGGGAACTATGGCTACACCTTC. It codes for CASSLVGGNYGYTF.

The chain couples TRBV7-9 to TRBJ2-5; D is unclear. The CDR3 runs to 15 residues. Per the germline V gene, CDR1 is SEHNR and CDR2 is FQNEAQ (reference sequence). V shed 5 bases and J shed 5 bases, with 18 bases lying between them. The CDR3 nucleotides read TGTGCCAGCAGCCCACGGGCCCAAAGGATTGAGACCCAGTACTTC. Amino acids: CASSPRAQRIETQYF.

The V gene is TRBV29-1, the J gene TRBJ2-1, with 8 bases lining up with TRBD2. The trim removed 2 bases at V and 6 bases at J, leaving 3 bases unmatched. The CDR3 length is 13 residues. Germline CDR1 and CDR2: SQVTM and ANQGSEA. The CDR3 loop is CSVETGTSNEQFF. DNA for the CDR3: TGCAGCGTTGAAACCGGGACTAGCAATGAGCAGTTCTTC.

Concerning this clone itself: A much larger clone lies a single base off, so this may be a read error. The chain combines TRBV11-2 with TRBJ2-5; D is ambiguous. The germline V gene encodes CDR1 SGHAT and CDR2 FQNNGV. The CDR3 spans 13 residues. The ends were cut back, 1 base at V and 2 bases at J, with 5 bases in the middle. The CDR3 DNA reads TGTGCCAGCAGCTTAGGGATACAAGAGACCCAGTACTTC. Protein sequence: CASSLGIQETQYF.

The chain uses TRBV19 and TRBJ1-5; 8 bases agree with TRBD1. J lost 3 bases, V lost 7 bases, and 11 bases had no gene match. Germline CDR1 is LNHDA and CDR2 is SQIVND (reference sequence). The CDR3 contains 16 residues. The CDR3 here is CASTTKGTGFNQPQHF. In nucleotides, the CDR3 is TGTGCCAGTACCACAAAGGGGACAGGTTTCAATCAGCCCCAGCATTTT. The full variable domain, rest sourced from reference TRBV19 and TRBJ1-5, is DGGITQSPKYLFRKEGQNVTLSCEQNLNHDAMYWYRQDPGQGLRLIYYSQIVNDFQKGDIAEGYSVSREKKESFPLTVTSAQKNPTAFYLCASTTKGTGFNQPQHFGDGTRLSIL.

The V and J genes are TRBV2 and TRBJ2-1; D is perhaps TRBD2 (6 bases). The CDR3 spans 14 residues. Germline assignment: CDR1 SNHLY and CDR2 FYNNEI. V dropped 3 bases and J dropped 7 bases, with 13 bases sitting between them. The CDR3 protein is CASSDLGGINEQFF. The CDR3, as DNA: TGTGCCAGCAGTGACTTAGGAGGGATTAATGAGCAGTTCTTC.

J is TRBJ1-4 and V is TRBV29-1; no definite D call. V shed 1 base and J shed 8 bases, with 14 bases lying between them. The germline V gene has CDR1 SQVTM and CDR2 ANQGSEA. The length of the CDR3 is 14 residues. The CDR3 bases are TGCAGCGTTGAAGGGGTAGGGCCATCAGAAAAACTGTTTTTT. Amino acids: CSVEGVGPSEKLFF.

The V call is TRBV6-5, the J call TRBJ1-6, with 8 bases matching TRBD1. The trim removed 4 bases at V and 11 bases at J, leaving 13 bases unmatched. CDR1 and CDR2 from the germline V gene are MNHEY and SVGAGI. The CDR3 runs to 16 residues. This CDR3 is CASSSRQGAKTTPLHF. The CDR3, as DNA: TGTGCCAGCAGTTCCCGCCAGGGGGCAAAGACGACACCCCTCCACTTT.

The chain combines TRBV1 with TRBJ1-5. TRBV1 counts as a pseudogene. CDR3 size: 24 residues. DNA of the CDR3: TGCACCAGCAGCCAAGATCCCTCAGGACCCTCTAGCCAGGGATATTCCCGGAGCAATCAGCCCCAGCATTTT. It translates to CTSSQDPSGPSSQGYSRSNQPQHF.

The chain is built from TRBV19 and TRBJ2-3; weak D call: TRBD1 (6 bases). CDR3 size: 15 residues. CDR1 LNHDA and CDR2 SQIVND come from the germline V gene (reference sequence). Trimming removed 5 bases from V and 2 bases from J, with 14 bases in between. Here the CDR3 reads CASSPDRRPTDTQYF. The CDR3 DNA follows: TGTGCCAGTAGTCCGGACAGAAGACCCACAGATACGCAGTATTTT.

The chain is built from TRBV5-4 and TRBJ2-1; D is uncertain. This CDR3 has 15 amino acids. The germline gives CDR1 SGHNT, CDR2 YYREEE (reference sequence). The germline V and J ends were trimmed by 0 bases and 7 bases, with 14 bases remaining between them. The CDR3 bases are TGTGCCAGCAGCTTGGTTCTAGTCTCCGAGAATGAGCAGTTCTTC. Its protein product is CASSLVLVSENEQFF. The full variable domain, with the rest looked up from reference TRBV5-4 and TRBJ2-1, is ETGVTQSPTHLIKTRGQQVTLRCSSQSGHNTVSWYQQALGQGPQFIFQYYREEENGRGNFPPRFSGLQFPNYSSELNVNALELDDSALYLCASSLVLVSENEQFFGPGTRLTVL.

This chain joins TRBV5-4 and TRBJ1-1, with unresolved D. Trimming shortened V by 0 bases and J by 6 bases, and 15 bases separated the two germline ends. CDR3 length: 15 residues. Germline V gene lookup returns CDR1 SGHNT and CDR2 YYREEE (reference sequence). The CDR3 sequence: CASSLGFQANAEAFF. The CDR3, as DNA: TGTGCCAGCAGCTTGGGTTTTCAGGCTAACGCTGAAGCTTTCTTT.

The rearrangement uses TRBV19 and TRBJ1-2; 7 positions agree with TRBD1. After removal of 5 bases from V and 1 base from J, the junction contained 13 bases not matched to a gene. Germline values: CDR1 LNHDA, CDR2 SQIVND (reference sequence). This CDR3 contains 17 residues. The CDR3 here is CASSVTGTVPVNYGYTF. In DNA form, the CDR3 reads TGTGCCAGTAGTGTCACCGGGACAGTTCCCGTTAACTATGGCTACACCTTC.

This clone was recorded only once. The genes are TRBV6-6 and TRBJ2-7; TRBD1 matches 9 bases. Trimming at V came to 5 bases and at J to 7 bases, leaving 3 bases not matched to a gene. Germline CDR1 MNHNY, CDR2 SVGAGI (reference sequence). This CDR3 region has 12 residues. CDR3 DNA sequence: TGTGCCAGCAGTGGGACAGGGTGGGAGCAGTACTTC. This gives the protein CASSGTGWEQYF.